The 3 T cell receptor beta chains presented below share a single source sample, sequenced in a study of read filtering for tumor transcriptome and immune sequencing. From 300 to 450 ng of RNA, a library with molecular barcoded alpha/delta and beta/gamma adaptors was made. TCRdb itself ran the reads through MiXCR, one entry per CDR3 protein. The data show roughly 130,000 distinct CDR3 sequences, with 13% seen just once and around 10% held by the top ten. Material for sequencing was a population of CD138-negative cells sorted from bone marrow. Source of these receptors: a donor aged 40 or over with multiple myeloma.

This clonotype was counted ten times or more. This chain joins TRBV7-9 and TRBJ2-1; D is uncertain. Trimming stripped 5 bases from V and 8 bases from J, with 7 bases between. CDR3 length equals 11 residues. CDR1 SEHNR and CDR2 FQNEAQ come from the germline V gene (reference sequence). The CDR3 is CASSRSDEQFF. The DNA of the CDR3 is TGTGCCAGCAGCCGGAGTGATGAGCAGTTCTTC.

The sample holds many counts of this clonotype. This chain connects TRBV4-2 to TRBJ1-1; no clear D. V was trimmed by 0 bases and J by 11 bases, leaving 13 bases between them. CDR3 length: 13 residues. Germline CDR1 and CDR2: LGHNA and YNFKEQ. CDR3 loop: CASSQENTPVAFF. In DNA, the CDR3 is TGTGCCAGCAGCCAAGAAAACACCCCGGTGGCTTTCTTT.

This rearrangement joins TRBV7-9 to TRBJ2-4; no clear D. The CDR3 covers 12 residues. Germline V gene data show CDR1 as SEHNR and CDR2 as FQNEAQ (reference sequence). V was pared by 7 bases and J by 4 bases, with 8 bases between. The CDR3 loop is CASITQKNIQYF. The CDR3 region has the DNA TGTGCCAGCATAACACAGAAAAACATTCAGTACTTC.